This entry lists 22 T cell receptor beta chains sequenced from one sample in a study of OX40 agonist ivuxolimab in advanced cancers. Clones were sequenced by immunoSEQ multiplex PCR, and TCRdb holds only the in-frame ones, with some missing. The sample shows roughly 40,000 clones, 75% to 90% of them seen only once. Sequenced material: CD4+ or CD8+ T cells sorted from blood, taken in a trial of the OX40 agonist ivuxolimab. Receptors originate from an adult with an advanced solid tumor such as melanoma, head and neck, liver or kidney cancer.

The chain is built from TRBV29-1 and TRBJ2-7; D is unresolved. Germline V CDR1 and CDR2: SQVTM, ANQGSEA. The ends were cut back, 6 bases at V and 2 bases at J, with 11 bases in the middle. The CDR3 totals 12 residues. CDR3 nucleotides: TGCAGCGTGGAACTAAATACCTACGAGCAGTACTTC. This codes for CSVELNTYEQYF.

The chain is built from TRBV6-5 and TRBJ1-1, with D perhaps TRBD1 (5 bases). The CDR3 loop spans 14 amino acids. CDR1 MNHEY and CDR2 SVGAGI come from the germline V gene. V gave up 8 bases and J gave up 5 bases, with 18 bases separating them. This chain's CDR3 is CASCAWGVRTEAFF. The CDR3 nucleotides are TGTGCCAGCTGCGCTTGGGGGGTTAGGACTGAAGCTTTCTTT.

The chain is built from TRBV7-8 and TRBJ2-1; TRBD2 agrees at 9 bases. Germline V gene lookup returns CDR1 SGHVS and CDR2 FQNEAQ. V shed 5 bases, J shed 6 bases, and the junction held 11 bases outside the gene matches. The CDR3 length is 16 residues. The CDR3 bases are TGTGCCAGCAGCGTAGTAGCGGGGGCCTGGAGCAATGAGCAGTTCTTC. It codes for CASSVVAGAWSNEQFF.

The chain links TRBV9 to TRBJ2-2, with 7 bases lining up with TRBD2. CDR3 length: 16 residues. Germline CDR1 reads SGDLS; CDR2 reads YYNGEE. The V and J ends lost 0 bases and 4 bases, in that order; junction bases with no gene match: 6. The CDR3 loop is CASSVVVGGFTGELFF. In DNA form, the CDR3 reads TGTGCCAGCAGCGTAGTAGTGGGAGGGTTCACCGGGGAGCTGTTTTTT.

The J gene is TRBJ2-3, the V gene TRBV19; 7 bases are shared with TRBD1. Per germline, CDR1 LNHDA and CDR2 SQIVND (reference sequence). V lost 2 bases, J lost 0 bases, and 2 bases stayed unmatched. The CDR3 consists of 15 residues. The CDR3 is CASSIQGQSTDTQYF. DNA for the CDR3: TGTGCCAGTAGTATACAGGGACAGAGCACAGATACGCAGTATTTT. Filled out from reference TRBV19 and TRBJ2-3, the complete variable domain reads DGGITQSPKYLFRKEGQNVTLSCEQNLNHDAMYWYRQDPGQGLRLIYYSQIVNDFQKGDIAEGYSVSREKKESFPLTVTSAQKNPTAFYLCASSIQGQSTDTQYFGPGTRLTVL.

J is TRBJ1-2 and V is TRBV28, with no clear D. The length of the CDR3 is 13 residues. Germline CDR1 is MDHEN and CDR2 is SYDVKM. Trimming took off 3 bases at V and 5 bases at J, with 10 bases between the two ends. The CDR3 protein is CASSFGTRYGYTF. The CDR3 DNA reads as TGTGCCAGCAGTTTCGGTACTCGGTATGGCTACACCTTC.

This clone was seen a few times. This rearrangement joins TRBV7-8 to TRBJ1-5; the D is unclear. The CDR3 is 13 residues long. CDR1 is SGHVS, CDR2 FQNEAQ, per germline. Trimming stripped 1 base from V and 4 bases from J, with 5 bases between. The CDR3 DNA reads TGTGCCAGCAGCTTAGATCCAAATCAGCCCCAGCATTTT. Residues: CASSLDPNQPQHF. The full variable domain, rest sourced from reference TRBV7-8 and TRBJ1-5, is GAGVSQSPRYKVAKRGQDVALRCDPISGHVSLFWYQQALGQGPEFLTYFQNEAQLDKSGLPSDRFFAERPEGSVSTLKIQRTQQEDSAVYLCASSLDPNQPQHFGDGTRLSIL.

The chain couples TRBV5-1 to TRBJ1-2, with 9 bases that match TRBD1. Germline V gives CDR1 SGHRS, CDR2 YFSETQ. CDR3 length equals 15 residues. With V trimmed by 5 bases and J by 1 base, 6 bases remained unmatched. This CDR3 is CASRPGQGYNYGYTF. The CDR3 bases are TGCGCCAGCAGGCCGGGACAGGGTTATAACTATGGCTACACCTTC.

In its sample, this clone was seen once. The chain couples TRBV6-5 to TRBJ2-1; D not resolved. Trimming removed 4 bases from V and 0 bases from J, with 4 bases in between. This CDR3 is built from 13 residues. CDR1 is MNHEY and CDR2 is SVGAGI in the germline V gene. The CDR3 DNA reads as TGTGCCAGCAGTTTAAGCTCCTACAATGAGCAGTTCTTC. It specifies CASSLSSYNEQFF.

This clone came up once. The chain carries TRBV5-7 and TRBJ2-2; 11 positions match TRBD2. TRBV5-7 belongs to the ORF category, with a function that is uncertain. The CDR3 is 16 amino acids. J was trimmed by 8 bases and V by 0 bases; bases with no gene match: 6. CDR3: CASSLVAGGKSGELFF. The CDR3 region has the DNA TGTGCCAGCAGCTTGGTAGCGGGAGGGAAATCGGGGGAGCTGTTTTTT.

The chain couples TRBV18 to TRBJ2-3, with D unresolved. The germline CDR1 and CDR2 sequences are KGHSH and LQKENI. V gave up 1 base and J gave up 1 base, with 9 bases separating them. The CDR3 is made up of 15 amino acids. CDR3 protein: CASSPRASGTDTQYF. CDR3 bases: TGTGCCAGCTCACCACGGGCAAGCGGCACAGATACGCAGTATTTT. The variable domain in full, completed from reference TRBV18 and TRBJ2-3, reads NAGVMQNPRHLVRRRGQEARLRCSPMKGHSHVYWYRQLPEEGLKFMVYLQKENIIDESGMPKERFSAEFPKEGPSILRIQQVVRGDSAAYFCASSPRASGTDTQYFGPGTRLTVL.

Only a few counts were recorded for this clone. The chain links TRBV6-1 to TRBJ1-5; D is possibly TRBD1 (6 bases). The V and J ends lost 7 bases and 0 bases respectively, with 13 bases between them. The length of the CDR3 is 15 residues. Per the germline V gene, CDR1 is MNHNS and CDR2 is SASEGT. Here the CDR3 reads CASTRTADSNQPQHF. CDR3 bases: TGTGCCAGCACCCGGACAGCCGATAGCAATCAGCCCCAGCATTTT.

In nucleotides, the CDR3 is TGTGCCAGCAGCCAACCTCGAACCAGCTCCACAGATACGCAGTATTTT. Encoded protein: CASSQPRTSSTDTQYF. V gene TRBV14 combines with J gene TRBJ2-3; no clear D. The CDR3 has 16 residues. V lost 2 bases, J lost 2 bases, and 14 bases lay in between. Germline CDR1 SGHDN, CDR2 FVKESK.

The CDR3 sequence is CASRKVNSYEQYF. DNA of the CDR3: TGTGCCAGTAGGAAGGTGAACTCCTACGAGCAGTACTTC. The chain is built from TRBV19 and TRBJ2-7, with D hard to call. There are 13 residues in the CDR3. V was cut by 6 bases and J by 0 bases, with 9 bases left in between. Germline CDR1 LNHDA, CDR2 SQIVND (reference sequence).

CDR3 sequence reads: CASSKLWGQTDTQYF. The CDR3 DNA follows: TGTGCCAGCAGCAAATTGTGGGGGCAGACAGATACGCAGTATTTT. The chain employs TRBV21-1 and TRBJ2-3; TRBD1, the D gene given by the table, was not confirmed from the DNA. TRBV21-1 is reported as a pseudogene. This CDR3 contains 15 residues.

The chain uses TRBV7-3 and TRBJ2-3; 10 bases agree with TRBD2. There are 16 residues in the CDR3. In germline, CDR1 is SGHTA, CDR2 FQGTGA. V trimming: 4 bases; J trimming: 6 bases; junction bases outside the gene matches: 10. As DNA, the CDR3 is TGTGCCAGCAGCTCCCGTCCTAGCGGGAGCGGGGATACGCAGTATTTT. Translation: CASSSRPSGSGDTQYF.

This chain links TRBV12-2 with TRBJ2-3; the DNA was not used to check the table's D call, TRBD2. TRBV12-2 is a documented pseudogene. This CDR3 comprises 16 residues. This CDR3 reads CASRLGDRDYTDTQYF. DNA for the CDR3: TGTGCAAGTCGCTTGGGGGACCGGGACTACACAGATACGCAGTATTTT.

The chain recombines TRBV4-2 with TRBJ2-3, with D unclear. Trimming removed 5 bases from V and 6 bases from J, with 12 bases in between. Germline CDR1 is LGHNA and CDR2 is YNFKEQ. CDR3 length: 13 residues. The chain's CDR3 is CASSKSVGDTQYF. The CDR3 region has the DNA TGTGCCAGCAGCAAAAGTGTGGGGGATACGCAGTATTTT.

This chain joins TRBV5-1 and TRBJ2-3; D unclear. The germline V gene has CDR1 SGHRS and CDR2 YFSETQ. V was clipped by 2 bases and J by 3 bases, with 16 bases between them. The length of the CDR3 is 16 residues. CDR3 sequence (DNA): TGCGCCAGCAGCTTTGGGCGTTGGCTGACGACAGATACGCAGTATTTT. Protein sequence: CASSFGRWLTTDTQYF.

The V gene is TRBV10-2, the J gene TRBJ2-1; TRBD1 is a possible D gene (5 bases). Germline V gene lookup returns CDR1 WSHSY and CDR2 SAAADI. The V end was cut by 4 bases, the J end by 6 bases, with 13 bases between. The CDR3 has 14 amino acids. The CDR3 region has the DNA TGCGCCAGCAGTGCGAATGGACACCGCAATGAGCAGTTCTTC. Protein: CASSANGHRNEQFF.

The V call is TRBV28, the J call TRBJ2-7, with D uncertain. V was shortened by 1 base and J by 4 bases, with 11 bases between the two germline ends. Per germline, CDR1 MDHEN and CDR2 SYDVKM. CDR3 length: 14 residues. DNA of the CDR3: TGTGCCAGCAGTTTATTGGTAGTTGGGTACGAGCAGTACTTC. Translation: CASSLLVVGYEQYF.

The V gene is TRBV28, the J gene TRBJ2-3, with 9 bases that match TRBD1. This CDR3 is 16 amino acids long. V lost 6 bases to trimming and J lost 5 bases; unmatched junction nucleotides: 12. Germline lookup yields CDR1 MDHEN and CDR2 SYDVKM. Here the CDR3 DNA reads TGTGCCAGCAGCCGCAATACCGGGACAGGGTTAGATACGCAGTATTTT. Protein product: CASSRNTGTGLDTQYF.